The clone carrying this TCR beta chain was detected ten times or more. What it binds is not known. Researchers took RNA transcripts and amplified the TCR beta CDR3 regions from them. Using the HTBI primer set, a first-round RT-PCR was run on the TCR CDR3. MiXCR, run by TCRdb on the multiplex PCR reads, gives a single entry per CDR3 protein. The sample has 600,000 or so distinct CDR3 sequences, roughly 15% seen once; the top ten hold 3.5% to 4%. The data were taken from a study of T cells in Graves' hyperthyroidism and ophthalmopathy. Study-level background: Once the initial diagnosis was made, peripheral blood was obtained before any treatment. Findings of the study overall: A model built on 13 V-J features separated ophthalmopathy from stable hyperthyroidism. Within blood appeared most thyroid clonotypes that had expanded above 0.001.

Deletions cut 1 base from V and 5 bases from J, with 9 bases between. This CDR3 is 13 amino acids long. Germline loops: CDR1 LGHDT, CDR2 YNNKEL (reference sequence). PBMCs came from more than 9.5 ml fresh peripheral blood. Specimen: blood. The J gene is TRBJ2-7, the V gene TRBV3-1, with a tentative D call TRBD2 (7 bases). This sequence originates from a woman aged 25 to 45 with Graves' hyperthyroidism. The CDR3 sequence is CASSQGGGDEQYF. CDR3 bases: TGTGCCAGCAGCCAAGGAGGGGGGGACGAGCAGTACTTC.